The 25 T cell receptor beta chains below were found in one sample sequenced in a study of untreated major depressive disorder. Findings of the study overall: TRBV05-01 (Vbeta 5.1) usage was higher in CD4+ T cells of depressed patients than controls.

Profiling relied on immunoSEQ multiplex PCR, and the TCRdb table lists in-frame clones only, not all of them. Among approximately 15,000 clones, just over 90% were seen once, and the ten largest hold roughly 1.7%. No cognate antigen is known for these TCRs. The sequencing sample was made of CD4+ T cells from PBMCs. These receptors were obtained from a woman aged 25-40 years with major depressive disorder.

This chain uses TRBV6-5 with TRBJ1-3; possibly TRBD1 for D (5 bases). CDR3 length: 13 residues. In germline, CDR1 is MNHEY, CDR2 SVGAGI. V was pared by 9 bases and J by 2 bases, with 11 bases between. The CDR3 sequence: CASTRGAGNTIYF. The CDR3 DNA sequence: TGTGCCAGTACCCGGGGGGCTGGAAACACCATATATTTT.

The chain is built from TRBV28 and TRBJ1-1, with D possibly matching TRBD1 (5 bases). The CDR3 has 12 amino acids. Germline-derived CDR1 and CDR2 are MDHEN and SYDVKM. Trimming removed 8 bases at V and 3 bases at J, with 10 bases between. CDR3 in amino acids: CASWGGDTEAFF. As DNA, the CDR3 is TGTGCCAGCTGGGGCGGGGACACTGAAGCTTTCTTT. The variable domain in full, with the rest retrieved from reference TRBV28 and TRBJ1-1, is DVKVTQSSRYLVKRTGEKVFLECVQDMDHENMFWYRQDPGLGLRLIYFSYDVKMKEKGDIPEGYSVSREKKERFSLILESASTNQTSMYLCASWGGDTEAFFGQGTRLTVV.

The chain links TRBV2 to TRBJ1-1; D is undetermined. CDR1 and CDR2 from the germline V gene are SNHLY and FYNNEI. Trimming left V 7 bases short and J 0 bases short, with 12 bases between. This CDR3 region has 14 residues. CDR3 coding DNA: TGTGCCAGCACTACCCTGGGTATGAACACTGAAGCTTTCTTT. The encoded protein is CASTTLGMNTEAFF.

V and J are TRBV25-1 and TRBJ2-3, with D maybe TRBD1 (6 bases). The CDR3 loop spans 15 amino acids. Germline V gives CDR1 MGHDK, CDR2 SYGVNS. V shed 10 bases and J shed 8 bases, with 25 bases lying between them. The CDR3, as DNA: TGTGCCACCAAACCGGGACAATTGGTATTTAGTACGCAGTATTTT. Translated: CATKPGQLVFSTQYF.

CDR3 bases: TGTGCCAGCTCACAGGAAAGGGCCCGGACTGAAGCTTTCTTT. Its translation: CASSQERARTEAFF. V is TRBV18 and J is TRBJ1-1; D is undetermined. This CDR3 is built from 14 residues. Germline V CDR1 and CDR2: KGHSH, LQKENI. V was clipped by 4 bases and J by 5 bases, with 14 bases between them.

The chain recombines TRBV7-2 with TRBJ2-5; D uncertain. V was clipped by 1 base and J by 9 bases, with 9 bases between them. Germline V CDR1 and CDR2: SGHTA, FQGNSA. The CDR3 totals 12 residues. In nucleotides, the CDR3 is TGTGCCAGCAGCTTAGAAATGGTCTCCCAGTACTTC. It codes for CASSLEMVSQYF.

The V gene is TRBV7-9, the J gene TRBJ2-7; the match to TRBD1 covers 8 bases. V was clipped by 5 bases and J by 4 bases; unmatched bases: 7. The V gene's germline CDR1 is SEHNR and CDR2 FQNEAQ (reference sequence). The CDR3 contains 14 residues. The chain's CDR3 is CASSTGTGIYEQYF. The CDR3 coding sequence is TGTGCCAGCAGCACCGGGACAGGCATTTACGAGCAGTACTTC.

The chain employs TRBV30 and TRBJ1-5; maybe TRBD1 (5 bases). With 2 bases removed from V and 1 base from J, the gap between germline ends came to 9 bases. The CDR3 is made up of 14 amino acids. Per germline, CDR1 GTSNPN and CDR2 SVGIG (reference sequence). DNA for the CDR3: TGTGCCTGGAGTTTGGGGCTCAGCAATCAGCCCCAGCATTTT. It encodes CAWSLGLSNQPQHF. Based on the CDR3 plus reference TRBV30 and TRBJ1-5, the full variable domain is SQTIHQWPATLVQPVGSPLSLECTVEGTSNPNLYWYRQAAGRGLQLLFYSVGIGQISSEVPQNLSASRPQDRQFILSSKKLLLSDSGFYLCAWSLGLSNQPQHFGDGTRLSIL.

The chain joins TRBV10-1 to TRBJ2-7; D uncertain. The germline CDR1 and CDR2 sequences are WNHNN and SYGVQD (reference sequence). The CDR3 spans 18 residues. Trimming pared 3 bases from V and 0 bases from J, leaving 21 bases between. CDR3 loop: CASSEGPPERASSYEQYF. Here the CDR3 DNA reads TGCGCCAGCAGTGAAGGTCCCCCGGAACGGGCCAGCTCCTACGAGCAGTACTTC.

This chain links TRBV7-2 with TRBJ1-1, with D possibly TRBD1 on 5 matching bases. Germline V CDR1 and CDR2: SGHTA, FQGNSA. This CDR3 has 14 residues. V was trimmed by 5 bases and J by 3 bases, leaving 13 bases between them. Here the CDR3 DNA reads TGTGCCAGCAGCGGACGTGGGGCCTACACTGAAGCTTTCTTT. It encodes CASSGRGAYTEAFF.

This sequence joins TRBV29-1 and TRBJ2-5; TRBD2 aligns across 8 bases. The J segment lost 4 bases and the V segment lost 6 bases, leaving 4 bases of the junction unmatched. The CDR3 is made up of 12 amino acids. Germline-derived CDR1 and CDR2 are SQVTM and ANQGSEA. The CDR3 sequence: CSVAGVGETQYF. CDR3 DNA sequence: TGCAGCGTAGCGGGAGTAGGAGAGACCCAGTACTTC.

The chain couples TRBV5-1 to TRBJ2-7; a weak D match, TRBD1 (6 bases). V lost 4 bases to trimming and J lost 3 bases, with 11 bases between them. The CDR3 totals 13 residues. The germline CDR1 and CDR2 sequences are SGHRS and YFSETQ. In DNA, the CDR3 is TGCGCCAGCAGCGGAATCAGGGGCTACGAGCAGTACTTC. Translation: CASSGIRGYEQYF.

This clone has a handful of counts. The V gene is TRBV27, the J gene TRBJ1-5, with D tentatively TRBD1 (5 bases). The germline V gene has CDR1 MNHEY and CDR2 SMNVEV (reference sequence). The ends were cut back, 6 bases at V and 1 base at J, with 22 bases in the middle. CDR3 length equals 18 residues. CDR3 in DNA: TGTGCCAGCAGGCCACTCCTGGGCTGGGGCCAGAGCAATCAGCCCCAGCATTTT. Residues: CASRPLLGWGQSNQPQHF.

The chain links TRBV5-1 to TRBJ1-1, with D possibly matching TRBD1 (5 bases). The ends were cut back, 4 bases at V and 6 bases at J, with 19 bases in the middle. CDR3 length: 15 amino acids. Per the germline V gene, CDR1 is SGHRS and CDR2 is YFSETQ. CDR3 region: CASSPKGQGSAEAFF. DNA for the CDR3: TGCGCCAGCAGCCCCAAGGGGCAGGGATCCGCTGAAGCTTTCTTT.

This clone was observed a few times. The genes are TRBV20-1 and TRBJ2-7; D not resolved. Per the germline V gene, CDR1 is DFQATT and CDR2 is SNEGSKA (reference sequence). CDR3 size: 10 residues. Deletions cut 6 bases from V and 5 bases from J, with 8 bases between. This chain's CDR3 is CSATRDEQYF. The CDR3 DNA reads as TGCAGTGCCACACGGGACGAGCAGTACTTC.

The genes are TRBV9 and TRBJ2-3, with D possibly matching TRBD1 (6 bases). V was clipped by 2 bases and J by 7 bases, with 20 bases between them. There are 16 residues in the CDR3. Germline CDR1 and CDR2: SGDLS and YYNGEE. CDR3 in DNA: TGTGCCAGCAGCGTGCGGACAGAACCCTTGATCTATACGCAGTATTTT. Translated: CASSVRTEPLIYTQYF.

The rearrangement joins TRBV30 to TRBJ2-6, with 7 bases fitting TRBD1. The V segment lost 8 bases and the J segment 0 bases; nucleotides outside the gene matches: 4. CDR1 is GTSNPN and CDR2 is SVGIG in the germline V gene (reference sequence). The CDR3 is 14 residues long. CDR3: CARDSFSGANVLTF. CDR3 nucleotides: TGTGCCCGGGACAGCTTCTCTGGGGCCAACGTCCTGACTTTC.

This chain joins TRBV9 and TRBJ2-3; D is undetermined. The V end lost 0 bases, the J end lost 1 base, and 12 bases lay between the germline ends. Looked up from germline, CDR1 is SGDLS and CDR2 is YYNGEE. The CDR3 consists of 16 residues. CDR3 nucleotide sequence: TGTGCCAGCAGCGTAGGTTCCCTAGTCGGCACAGATACGCAGTATTTT. Translated, it gives CASSVGSLVGTDTQYF.

The chain uses TRBV7-2 and TRBJ2-4; a weak D match, TRBD1 (5 bases). V lost 6 bases and J lost 0, with 15 bases in between. CDR1 SGHTA and CDR2 FQGNSA come from the germline V gene. The CDR3 covers 16 residues. DNA for the CDR3: TGTGCCAGCAGTAAAACACAGACAGTAGCCAAAAACATTCAGTACTTC. This gives the protein CASSKTQTVAKNIQYF.

The genes are TRBV11-2 and TRBJ1-5, with a possible D match to TRBD1 (5 bases). CDR3 length: 14 residues. V was clipped by 1 base and J by 4 bases, with 8 bases between them. Looked up from germline, CDR1 is SGHAT and CDR2 is FQNNGV. CDR3 sequence: CASSLGQRNQPQHF. In DNA form, the CDR3 reads TGTGCCAGCAGCTTAGGACAGAGAAATCAGCCCCAGCATTTT.

This clone came up once. The chain recombines TRBV27 with TRBJ2-7; D uncertain. CDR1 is MNHEY and CDR2 is SMNVEV in the germline V gene (reference sequence). This CDR3 contains 12 residues. V was cut by 6 bases and J by 6 bases, with 12 bases left in between. The CDR3 loop reads CASRWLGGEQYF. The CDR3 DNA reads TGTGCCAGCAGATGGTTGGGCGGCGAGCAGTACTTC.

The chain recombines TRBV11-1 with TRBJ2-2; D is undetermined. Germline V CDR1 and CDR2: SGHAT, FQDESV (reference sequence). V lost 4 bases, J lost 6 bases, and 15 bases lay in between. CDR3 size: 15 residues. Here the CDR3 DNA reads TGTGCCAGCAGCTCTCCGACCTTCGGGTCCGGGGAGCTGTTTTTT. Its translation: CASSSPTFGSGELFF.

The chain recombines TRBV27 with TRBJ1-5; possible D gene TRBD1, 6 bases. In germline, CDR1 is MNHEY, CDR2 SMNVEV (reference sequence). This CDR3 comprises 13 residues. The ends were cut back, 8 bases at V and 5 bases at J, with 13 bases in the middle. This chain's CDR3 is CASGLQGDQPQHF. CDR3 DNA sequence: TGTGCCAGCGGCCTACAGGGTGATCAGCCCCAGCATTTT.

This chain joins TRBV10-3 and TRBJ1-2, with 9 bases fitting TRBD1. The CDR3 runs 17 residues. CDR1 and CDR2 from the germline V gene are ENHRY and SYGVKD. V was clipped by 0 bases and J by 0 bases; unmatched bases: 5. CDR3 coding DNA: TGTGCCATCAGTGAGTCCCGGGACAGGGAAACTAACTATGGCTACACCTTC. Protein sequence: CAISESRDRETNYGYTF.

CDR3 nucleotide sequence: TGTGCCAGCAGTCTTAACAGGCATGGCTACACCTTC. This encodes CASSLNRHGYTF. The chain is built from TRBV7-9 and TRBJ1-2, with D perhaps matching TRBD1 (5 bases). Trimming took 6 bases from V and 6 from J, leaving 11 bases between them. CDR1 and CDR2 from the germline V gene are SEHNR and FQNEAQ (reference sequence). This CDR3 is 12 amino acids long.